The rows below give T cell receptor beta chains drawn from one sample of a study of early T cells in non-severe SARS-CoV-2 infection. In TCRdb, the 5' RACE reads were re-called with MiXCR into one record per CDR3 protein. The sample contains fewer than 55,000 distinct CDR3 sequences, 6% to 7% of which appear only once. This specimen was whole blood, taken at baseline. These receptors all stem from an adult who was a healthcare worker with PCR-confirmed SARS-CoV-2 infection or an uninfected control (not recorded which). The CDR3 runs from the conserved cysteine through the conserved F or W. D genes are given only for firm matches. Only some rows state a clone size, as once, few, many or a class for expanded clones.

J	size	D	V	length	DNA	CDR3
TRBJ1-5	many	.	TRBV2	15	TGTGCCAGCAGTGAAAGGGTGCTTAGCAATCAGCCCCAGCATTTT	CASSERVLSNQPQHF
TRBJ2-7	.	TRBD1	TRBV7-2	15	TGTGCCAGCAGCTTAATCACAGGGGAAATGGTGGAGCAGTACTTC	CASSLITGEMVEQYF
TRBJ1-5	many	TRBD1	TRBV18	16	TGTGCCAGCTCACCCGGGACAGGGGAACTTAATCAGCCCCAGCATTTT	CASSPGTGELNQPQHF
TRBJ2-4	many	TRBD2	TRBV6-2/TRBV6-3	15	TGTGCCAGCAGTTACCCCACTAGCGGGGAAAACATTCAGTACTTC	CASSYPTSGENIQYF
TRBJ2-5	many	TRBD1	TRBV20-1	15	TGCAGTGCTAGAGCCTCCGGGACAGGTCGCGGGACCCAGTACTTC	CSARASGTGRGTQYF
TRBJ1-2	.	.	TRBV12-3/TRBV12-4	12	TGTGCCAGCAGTTTGGGGGGATTAGGCTACACCTTC	CASSLGGLGYTF
TRBJ1-1	many	.	TRBV15	13	TGTGCCACCAGCAGAGATAGAGGGGACCCCCCCTTCTTT	CATSRDRGDPPFF
TRBJ1-2	.	.	TRBV20-1	13	TGCAGTGCCCTAATAACAGATCACTATGGCTACACCTTC	CSALITDHYGYTF
TRBJ1-5	many	.	TRBV27	15	TGTGCCAGCAGTTTTGGGGCCCTGGAGGGTCAGCCCCAGCATTTT	CASSFGALEGQPQHF
TRBJ2-7	few	.	TRBV11-2	11	TGTGCCAGCAGCTTAATGAGCGAGCAGTACTTC	CASSLMSEQYF
TRBJ1-5	.	.	TRBV6-6	15	TGTGCCAGCAGCATCGACAGGCGGGGTAATCAGCCCCAGCATTTT	CASSIDRRGNQPQHF
TRBJ1-2	few	.	TRBV5-1	14	TGCGCCAGCAGTTATTCCCGGGGGGACTATGGCTACACCTTC	CASSYSRGDYGYTF
TRBJ2-3	few	.	TRBV6-7	14	TGTGCCACCTTAAGGCGGGACAGAGGTCAGGGGCAGTATTTT	CATLRRDRGQGQYF
TRBJ2-7	few	TRBD2	TRBV15	15	TGTGCCACCAGCCGAACGGGAGGATTCGATTACGAGCAGTACTTC	CATSRTGGFDYEQYF
TRBJ1-1	many	.	TRBV4-1	17	TGCGCCAGCAGCCAAGTCCTGGACAGATTCATGAACACTGAAGCTTTCTTT	CASSQVLDRFMNTEAFF
TRBJ2-1	.	.	TRBV20-1	16	TGCAGTGCTAGAGATCAAAACGCTGTAATACAGAATGAGCAGTTCTTC	CSARDQNAVIQNEQFF
TRBJ2-7	.	.	TRBV12-3/TRBV12-4	13	TGTGCCAGCAGGGGGGGACAGTCCGCCGAGCAGTACTTC	CASRGGQSAEQYF
TRBJ2-3	.	TRBD2	TRBV12-3/TRBV12-4	16	TGTGCCAGCAGTTTTTTCGAGCGGGACGTCACAGATACGCAGTATTTT	CASSFFERDVTDTQYF
TRBJ2-7	.	.	TRBV15	16	TGTGCCACCAGCAGAGATCCTGCTGACCCATCCTACGAGCAGTACTTC	CATSRDPADPSYEQYF
TRBJ2-1	many	.	TRBV21-1	17	TGTGCCAGCAGCAAAGTTAGGTCTAGCGGGAGGTGGGATGAGCAGTTCTTC	CASSKVRSSGRWDEQFF
TRBJ2-1	many	.	TRBV20-1	16	TGCAGTGCTAGAGATCCTCAGGGGGACTTGGCAGGGGAGCAGTTCTTC	CSARDPQGDLAGEQFF
TRBJ2-7	few	TRBD1	TRBV4-2	20	TGTGCCAGCAGCCAAGAAGGGGCAGGGGGTGGCTCCACTAGCTCCTACGAGCAGTACTTC	CASSQEGAGGGSTSSYEQYF
TRBJ2-1	few	.	TRBV12-3/TRBV12-4	15	TGTGCCAGCATCCGGGACTCCAGGGCCCCCGGTGAGCAGTTCTTC	CASIRDSRAPGEQFF
TRBJ1-1	many	TRBD1	TRBV27	15	TGTGCCAGCGGCCAGACAGGGGTCTCGATCACTGAAGCTTTCTTT	CASGQTGVSITEAFF
TRBJ2-7	many	.	TRBV20-1	15	TGCAGTGCTAGACATCTAGGCTACGACTCCTACGAGCAGTACTTC	CSARHLGYDSYEQYF
TRBJ2-3	many	TRBD2	TRBV7-2	16	TGTGCCAGCAGCCGAACGGCGGGGGTGAACACAGATACGCAGTATTTT	CASSRTAGVNTDTQYF
TRBJ2-3	few	TRBD2	TRBV6-5	16	TGTGCCAGCAGTTACAGGGCTAGCGGGAGCACAGATACGCAGTATTTT	CASSYRASGSTDTQYF
TRBJ2-7	.	.	TRBV10-1	14	TGCGCCAGCAGTCCTTTACAGTCTTCCTACGAGCAGTACTTC	CASSPLQSSYEQYF
TRBJ2-7	many	.	TRBV6-2/TRBV6-3	15	TGTGCCACCACCTCTCGGGACCAACCGAGGTACGAGCAGTACTTC	CATTSRDQPRYEQYF
TRBJ2-3	few	.	TRBV27	14	TGTGCCAGCAGGGCTTCTGGAGGGACAGATACGCAGTATTTT	CASRASGGTDTQYF
TRBJ2-5	many	TRBD1	TRBV15	13	TGTGCCACCAGCCGTACAGGGGCCGAGACCCAGTACTTC	CATSRTGAETQYF
TRBJ2-2	medium-sized	.	TRBV12-3/TRBV12-4	13	TGTGCCAGCAGTGTTATGGTCACCGGGGAGCTGTTTTTT	CASSVMVTGELFF
TRBJ2-1	many	.	TRBV11-3	13	TGTGCCAGCAGCTTAGAAACAAGCGATGAGCAGTTCTTC	CASSLETSDEQFF
TRBJ2-1	.	.	TRBV20-1	13	TGCAGTGCTAGAGATCCGTCCCCCAATGAGCAGTTCTTC	CSARDPSPNEQFF
TRBJ2-3	.	.	TRBV4-3	13	TGCGCCAGCAGCCAAGATATTCAAGATACGCAGTATTTT	CASSQDIQDTQYF
TRBJ2-3	.	.	TRBV24-1	15	TGTGCCACCAGTGATATTCGGGATAGCACAGATACGCAGTATTTT	CATSDIRDSTDTQYF
TRBJ1-1	many	.	TRBV3-1	14	TGTGCCAGCAGCCAAGTCAGCGGGAACACTGAAGCTTTCTTT	CASSQVSGNTEAFF
TRBJ1-5	many	.	TRBV19	15	TGTGCCAGTAGTACGTTACAGGCCGGTTCTCAGCCCCAGCATTTT	CASSTLQAGSQPQHF
TRBJ2-1	few	.	TRBV24-1	13	TGTGCCACCAGTGATTTCGGAGTATCTGAGCAGTTCTTC	CATSDFGVSEQFF
TRBJ1-1	many	.	TRBV18	13	TGTGCCAGCTCACCTAACAGGCGTTCTGAAGCTTTCTTT	CASSPNRRSEAFF
TRBJ2-4	.	TRBD1	TRBV29-1	16	TGCAGCGTTGAAGGCCCCGCCGGGACAGGGAGGTTCATTCAGTACTTC	CSVEGPAGTGRFIQYF
TRBJ2-1	many	.	TRBV3-1	12	TGTGCCAGCAGCCAAGCGGGGTATGAGCAGTTCTTC	CASSQAGYEQFF
TRBJ2-5	.	TRBD2	TRBV4-1	16	TGCGCCAGCAGCCAAGGACTAGCGGGGCCGGGAGAGACCCAGTACTTC	CASSQGLAGPGETQYF
TRBJ1-2	many	.	TRBV28	15	TGTGCCAGCAGCCCAAGGATCCGGAGGGACTATGGCTACACCTTC	CASSPRIRRDYGYTF
TRBJ1-6	many	.	TRBV18	18	TGTGCCAGCTCACCATTGTCCGGAAGAATGGCAAGTCCTTCACCCCTCCACTTT	CASSPLSGRMASPSPLHF
TRBJ2-7	.	.	TRBV5-1	14	TGCGCCAGCAGGCCGATTCCTAGCTCCTACGAGCAGTACTTC	CASRPIPSSYEQYF
TRBJ1-2	few	.	TRBV9	15	TGTGCCAGCAGCCCCTCGGACAGTGCCCCCTATGGCTACACCTTC	CASSPSDSAPYGYTF
TRBJ2-1	.	.	TRBV7-3	13	TGTGCCAGCAGCTTTTCCGGGTATGGGGAGCAGTTCTTC	CASSFSGYGEQFF
TRBJ2-7	.	TRBD1	TRBV9	15	TGTGCCAGCAGCGTTGGGACAGGGGGCTACTACGAGCAGTACTTC	CASSVGTGGYYEQYF
TRBJ2-1	many	.	TRBV20-1	15	TGCAGTGCCAGGTCTGTGGCGTCTTCCTACAATGAGCAGTTCTTC	CSARSVASSYNEQFF
TRBJ2-3	few	.	TRBV7-3	14	TGTGCCAGCAGCTTCCGGGGGAGAGGAGATACGCAGTATTTT	CASSFRGRGDTQYF
TRBJ2-1	many	TRBD2	TRBV3-1	15	TGTGCCAGCAGCCAGCAAGCGGGAGGGCCGTGGGAGCAGTTCTTC	CASSQQAGGPWEQFF
TRBJ2-3	many	TRBD1	TRBV7-8	15	TGTGCCAGCAGACGACAGGGGATTTGGACAGATACGCAGTATTTT	CASRRQGIWTDTQYF